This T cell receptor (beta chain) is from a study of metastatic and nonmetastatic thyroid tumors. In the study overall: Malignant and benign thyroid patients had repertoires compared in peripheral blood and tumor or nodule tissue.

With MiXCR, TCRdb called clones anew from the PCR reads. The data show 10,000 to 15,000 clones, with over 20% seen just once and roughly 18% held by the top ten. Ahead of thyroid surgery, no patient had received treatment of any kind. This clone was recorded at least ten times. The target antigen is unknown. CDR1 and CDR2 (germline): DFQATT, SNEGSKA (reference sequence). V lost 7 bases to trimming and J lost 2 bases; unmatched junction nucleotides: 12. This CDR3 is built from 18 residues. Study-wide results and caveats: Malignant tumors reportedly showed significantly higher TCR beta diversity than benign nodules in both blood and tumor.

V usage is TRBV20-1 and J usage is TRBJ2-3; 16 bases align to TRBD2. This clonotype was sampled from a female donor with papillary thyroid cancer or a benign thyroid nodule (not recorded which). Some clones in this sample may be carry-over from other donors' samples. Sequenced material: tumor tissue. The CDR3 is CSGDPMGLAGGITDTQYF. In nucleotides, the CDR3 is TGCAGTGGAGACCCCATGGGACTAGCGGGAGGGATCACAGATACGCAGTATTTT.